These T cell receptor beta chains were read from a single sample in a study of cytomegalovirus exposure and HLA in healthy donors. Sequencing was performed with immunoSEQ multiplex PCR; in TCRdb, only in-frame clones are kept and a portion is missing. Counted here are 60,000 to 70,000 clones, over 90% occurring once; the ten biggest clones make up about 5.4%. Sequencing was carried out using PBMCs. The receptors were sampled from a man aged 18 to 29 in good health and CMV-seropositive. The CDR3 runs from the conserved cysteine through the conserved F or W. The D gene is left open where the match is weak.

j_call | v_call | d_call | cdr3_aa | cdr3_nt
TRBJ2-5 | TRBV9 | NA | CASSGMEGEGETQYF | TGTGCCAGCAGCGGAATGGAGGGGGAGGGCGAGACCCAGTACTTC
TRBJ1-1 | TRBV9 | NA | CASSPRRSMNTEAFF | TGTGCCAGCAGCCCCCGACGGAGTATGAACACTGAAGCTTTCTTT
TRBJ2-7 | TRBV5-1 | TRBD1 | CASSLDRPSFYEQYF | TGCGCCAGCAGCCTGGACAGGCCTTCGTTTTACGAGCAGTACTTC
TRBJ2-7 | TRBV5-6 | NA | CASSQGGYEQYF | TGTGCCAGCAGCCAGGGGGGCTACGAGCAGTACTTC
TRBJ2-1 | TRBV7-2 | TRBD1 | CASSLDRGAYNEQFF | TGTGCCAGCAGCTTAGACAGGGGGGCATACAATGAGCAGTTCTTC
TRBJ2-4 | TRBV2 | TRBD1 | CASSRDSLKNIQYF | TGTGCCAGCAGTAGGGACAGCCTCAAAAACATTCAGTACTTC
TRBJ2-5 | TRBV30 | TRBD2 | CAWSMGTSGEGETQYF | TGTGCCTGGAGTATGGGGACTAGCGGTGAGGGAGAGACCCAGTACTTC
TRBJ2-7 | TRBV5-4 | TRBD2 | CASSVGLAGVGYEQYF | TGTGCCAGCAGCGTGGGACTAGCGGGAGTCGGGTACGAGCAGTACTTC
TRBJ2-5 | TRBV9 | NA | CASSARISQGSVTQYF | TGTGCCAGCAGCGCCCGAATATCACAGGGTAGTGTGACCCAGTACTTC
TRBJ2-7 | TRBV11-2 | TRBD2 | CASSPRTSGGEQYF | TGTGCCAGCAGCCCTCGGACTAGCGGGGGCGAGCAGTACTTC
TRBJ2-5 | TRBV27 | TRBD1 | CASSFSGGRETQYF | TGTGCCAGCAGTTTTTCAGGGGGCAGGGAGACCCAGTACTTC
TRBJ2-7 | TRBV14 | TRBD2 | CASSHILAAYEQYF | TGTGCCAGCAGCCACATTCTAGCGGCCTACGAGCAGTACTTC